This T cell receptor (beta chain) was profiled in a study of T cell changes during pregnancy in multiple sclerosis. Some clones are missing from TCRdb's copy, which holds only in-frame ones; the method was immunoSEQ multiplex PCR. This sample carries about 53,000 clones, around 90% of them seen once, and the ten largest clones take 0.5%. Germline V gene sequence: CDR1 SGDLS, CDR2 YYNGEE. The trim removed 0 bases at V and 2 bases at J, leaving 6 bases unmatched. The CDR3 is 18 amino acids. The V call is TRBV9, the J call TRBJ2-2, with TRBD2 matching 11 bases. Sequencing was performed on CD4+ T cells from peripheral blood mononuclear cells, taken in the third trimester of pregnancy. The clonotype comes from a female donor with multiple sclerosis, enrolled in a pregnancy study. Here the CDR3 DNA reads TGTGCCAGCAGCGTAGCTAGCGGGGGGCTTCTAAACACCGGGGAGCTGTTTTTT. It is translated as CASSVASGGLLNTGELFF.